The 28 T cell receptor beta chains presented below share a single source sample, sequenced in a study of T cells after yellow fever vaccination. TCRdb fed the 5' RACE reads into MiXCR, producing one record per CDR3 protein. The sample carries 400,000 or so distinct CDR3 sequences, 6.2% recorded once. Sequenced here: PBMCs, sampled 5 days after the yellow fever booster vaccination. These receptors were obtained from a man aged 30-40 years who received the YFV17D yellow fever vaccine.

This clonotype has ten or more counts. The chain has TRBV4-2 and TRBJ2-1; D ambiguous. The germline V and J ends were trimmed by 0 bases and 7 bases, with 4 bases remaining between them. This CDR3 contains 12 residues. In germline, CDR1 is LGHNA, CDR2 YNFKEQ. The DNA for the CDR3 is TGTGCCAGCAGCCAAGATATGAATGAGCAGTTCTTC. Translating gives CASSQDMNEQFF.

This clonotype was observed a few times. V and J are TRBV5-6 and TRBJ2-1; a possible D gene is TRBD2 (5 bases). Germline V CDR1 and CDR2: SGHDT, YYEEEE. V was pared by 5 bases and J by 9 bases, with 15 bases between. CDR3 length: 13 amino acids. CDR3 DNA: TGTGCCAGCAGTCGTATGAGGGTAACTGAGCAGTTCTTC. This gives the protein CASSRMRVTEQFF.

This clonotype came up many times. The V gene is TRBV28, the J gene TRBJ2-3; D remains unclear. The CDR3 sequence is 14 residues long. Looked up from germline, CDR1 is MDHEN and CDR2 is SYDVKM. V shed 6 bases and J shed 0 bases, with 10 bases lying between them. CDR3 residues: CASRSPSSTDTQYF. The DNA of the CDR3 is TGTGCCAGCAGATCCCCATCTAGCACAGATACGCAGTATTTT.

This clonotype was detected many times. The rearrangement links TRBV7-2 to TRBJ2-7; a possible D gene is TRBD2 (6 bases). Trimming cost V 1 base and J 7 bases, with 11 bases left between them. Germline V gene sequence: CDR1 SGHTA, CDR2 FQGNSA. The CDR3 contains 13 residues. CDR3 amino acids: CASSLVRGGEQYF. In nucleotides, the CDR3 is TGTGCCAGCAGCTTAGTTCGAGGAGGGGAGCAGTACTTC.

This clonotype was observed a handful of times. The chain joins TRBV4-3 to TRBJ1-1; possible D gene TRBD1, 6 bases. V lost 1 base to trimming and J lost 4 bases, with 7 bases between them. The germline V gene encodes CDR1 LGHNA and CDR2 YSLEER. The CDR3 extends over 13 amino acids. CDR3 amino acids: CASSQARGTEAFF. The CDR3 coding sequence is TGCGCCAGCAGCCAAGCCAGGGGCACTGAAGCTTTCTTT.

The table lists this clonotype with many counts. V and J are TRBV7-2 and TRBJ2-1; 7 bases are a match to TRBD2. The CDR3 extends over 15 amino acids. V was pared by 5 bases and J by 1 base, with 5 bases of the junction left unmatched. CDR1 and CDR2 from the germline V gene are SGHTA and FQGNSA. The CDR3 protein is CASSPSGTSYNEQFF. CDR3 coding DNA: TGTGCCAGCAGCCCCAGCGGGACTTCCTACAATGAGCAGTTCTTC. The full variable domain, with the rest looked up from reference TRBV7-2 and TRBJ2-1, is GAGVSQSPSNKVTEKGKDVELRCDPISGHTALYWYRQSLGQGLEFLIYFQGNSAPDKSGLPSDRFSAERTGGSVSTLTIQRTQQEDSAVYLCASSPSGTSYNEQFFGPGTRLTVL.

The chain combines TRBV28 with TRBJ2-1; maybe TRBD2 (6 bases). The CDR3 runs 15 residues. The V gene's germline CDR1 is MDHEN and CDR2 SYDVKM. The V end lost 5 bases, the J end lost 5 bases, and 16 bases lay between the germline ends. In DNA form, the CDR3 reads TGTGCCAGCAGTCCCTATCGGGAGAGGAACAATGAGCAGTTCTTC. Residues: CASSPYRERNNEQFF.

The table lists this clonotype with many counts. V is TRBV5-1 and J is TRBJ2-7, with a possible D match to TRBD1 (6 bases). Germline V gives CDR1 SGHRS, CDR2 YFSETQ. The CDR3 sequence is 16 residues long. Trimming took 4 bases from V and 2 from J, leaving 19 bases between them. The CDR3 DNA reads TGCGCCAGCAGCACCCCACAGGGAAAGAGCCCCTACGAGCAGTACTTC. Translating gives CASSTPQGKSPYEQYF.

There are a few counts of this clonotype. J is TRBJ2-1 and V is TRBV24-1; TRBD1 agrees at 11 bases. The junction had 8 bases not matched to a gene; V was cut back by 7 bases and J by 7 bases. The CDR3 has 15 amino acids. The germline V gene has CDR1 KGHDR and CDR2 SFDVKD. The CDR3 sequence: CATSSPGTGGNEQFF. The CDR3 DNA reads as TGTGCCACCAGCAGCCCCGGGACAGGGGGGAATGAGCAGTTCTTC.

The chain uses TRBV5-1 and TRBJ2-2; 9 bases match TRBD2. V lost 4 bases to trimming and J lost 3 bases; unmatched junction nucleotides: 4. This CDR3 comprises 15 residues. CDR1 is SGHRS, CDR2 YFSETQ, per germline. CDR3 amino acids: CASSIAGVDTGELFF. In DNA, the CDR3 is TGCGCCAGCAGCATAGCGGGAGTAGACACCGGGGAGCTGTTTTTT.

This clonotype was detected a few times. The chain couples TRBV7-2 to TRBJ2-7; weak D call: TRBD1 (5 bases). The CDR3 sequence is 14 residues long. The V end was cut by 1 base, the J end by 6 bases, with 13 bases between. Germline CDR1 SGHTA, CDR2 FQGNSA. The CDR3 reads CASSLGKTVFEQYF. The CDR3 DNA reads as TGTGCCAGCAGCTTAGGCAAGACAGTCTTCGAGCAGTACTTC.

This clonotype has more than one count but fewer than ten. The chain links TRBV29-1 to TRBJ2-2, with D unresolved. The germline gives CDR1 SQVTM, CDR2 ANQGSEA. Trimming cost V 4 bases and J 5 bases, with 8 bases left between them. There are 12 residues in the CDR3. The chain's CDR3 is CSVGLETGELFF. CDR3 coding DNA: TGCAGCGTTGGTTTAGAAACCGGGGAGCTGTTTTTT.

The sample holds many counts of this clonotype. The chain uses TRBV20-1 and TRBJ2-7; TRBD1 or TRBD2 may be the D gene (5 bases each). CDR1 is DFQATT and CDR2 is SNEGSKA in the germline V gene (reference sequence). Trimming removed 5 bases from V and 6 bases from J, with 17 bases in between. There are 13 residues in the CDR3. CDR3 in amino acids: CSAPGTDRSEQYF. CDR3 nucleotides: TGCAGTGCTCCCGGGACCGACCGCTCCGAGCAGTACTTC.

V usage is TRBV19 and J usage is TRBJ2-3; no definite D call. Germline CDR1 and CDR2: LNHDA and SQIVND (reference sequence). Trimming shortened V by 7 bases and J by 5 bases, and 4 bases separated the two germline ends. The CDR3 is 10 amino acids. The CDR3, as DNA: TGTGCCAGTATCGGAGATACGCAGTATTTT. Encoded protein: CASIGDTQYF.

This clonotype was observed a handful of times. The chain employs TRBV11-2 and TRBJ1-1; possibly TRBD1 for D (6 bases). Germline values: CDR1 SGHAT, CDR2 FQNNGV. The CDR3 contains 17 residues. The V end was cut by 0 bases, the J end by 0 bases, with 14 bases between. This CDR3 reads CASSLELGGLVNTEAFF. Written as DNA, the CDR3 is TGTGCCAGCAGCTTAGAGTTGGGGGGGCTTGTGAACACTGAAGCTTTCTTT.

This clonotype was recorded a few times. The V call is TRBV18, the J call TRBJ2-3; 8 nucleotides match TRBD2. The CDR3 spans 16 residues. Germline trimming cut 0 bases from V and 2 bases from J; bases unmatched to any gene: 4. Germline V gene lookup returns CDR1 KGHSH and CDR2 LQKENI. The CDR3 is CASSPPPGGITDTQYF. The CDR3 DNA reads as TGTGCCAGCTCACCACCTCCGGGAGGGATCACAGATACGCAGTATTTT.

There are a few counts of this clonotype. J is TRBJ2-1 and V is TRBV15, with a possible D match to TRBD2 (6 bases). The CDR3 runs 16 residues. V lost 0 bases and J lost 2, with 11 bases in between. Germline CDR1 LNHNV, CDR2 YYDKDF (reference sequence). The CDR3 DNA reads as TGTGCCACCAGCAGAGACTTGGGCGGGACCTACAATGAGCAGTTCTTC. It is translated as CATSRDLGGTYNEQFF.

This sequence joins TRBV5-4 and TRBJ1-2; a possible D gene is TRBD1 (6 bases). V dropped 0 bases and J dropped 8 bases, with 14 bases sitting between them. Germline lookup yields CDR1 SGHNT and CDR2 YYREEE (reference sequence). This CDR3 is 14 amino acids long. The CDR3 here is CASSLDRESLGYTF. In DNA, the CDR3 is TGTGCCAGCAGCTTGGACAGGGAGTCTTTAGGCTACACCTTC.

V usage is TRBV19 and J usage is TRBJ2-1, with D perhaps TRBD2 (5 bases). Per the germline V gene, CDR1 is LNHDA and CDR2 is SQIVND (reference sequence). CDR3 length: 16 amino acids. V lost 5 bases to trimming and J lost 1 base, with 15 bases between them. Here the CDR3 reads CASSSARTSSYNEQFF. Written as DNA, the CDR3 is TGTGCCAGTAGTTCAGCGCGAACTAGTTCCTACAATGAGCAGTTCTTC.

This clonotype was counted between two and nine times. The chain has TRBV28 and TRBJ2-2; no clear D. The CDR3 spans 11 residues. Trimming removed 7 bases at V and 6 bases at J, with 6 bases between. Per germline, CDR1 MDHEN and CDR2 SYDVKM. The DNA of the CDR3 is TGTGCCAGCATTGAGTCCGGGGAGCTGTTTTTT. Translation: CASIESGELFF.

This clonotype was seen at least ten times. This sequence joins TRBV19 and TRBJ2-1, with no clear D. This CDR3 contains 13 residues. Germline V lookup: CDR1 LNHDA, CDR2 SQIVND (reference sequence). Trimming pared 4 bases from V and 4 bases from J, leaving 8 bases between. The CDR3 here is CASSTSRYNEQFF. The CDR3 DNA sequence: TGTGCCAGTAGTACATCCCGATACAATGAGCAGTTCTTC.

As DNA, the CDR3 is TGTGCCAGCAGCTTAGAACACAGGAACACTGAAGCTTTCTTT. Its protein product is CASSLEHRNTEAFF. The chain carries TRBV11-2 and TRBJ1-1, with no clear D. The V gene lost 0 bases and the J gene lost 1 base, with 6 bases spanning the gap. The germline V gene has CDR1 SGHAT and CDR2 FQNNGV. This CDR3 contains 14 residues.

This clonotype has a count of ten or more. The rearrangement links TRBV15 to TRBJ2-2; no clear D gene. This CDR3 region has 16 residues. CDR1 and CDR2 from the germline V gene are LNHNV and YYDKDF (reference sequence). Trimming cost V 1 base and J 4 bases, with 13 bases left between them. CDR3 loop: CATSRGSAAATGELFF. The CDR3 nucleotides read TGTGCCACCAGCAGAGGCTCGGCGGCAGCCACCGGGGAGCTGTTTTTT.

The chain uses TRBV3-1 and TRBJ1-2, with unresolved D. Germline values: CDR1 LGHDT, CDR2 YNNKEL (reference sequence). This CDR3 is 15 amino acids long. Between the trimmed V and J ends, which lost 1 base and 8 bases, there was a span of 17 bases. The CDR3 region has the DNA TGTGCCAGCAGCCAAGTCGGGTTCCGTGGCGGGGGCTACACCTTC. The encoded protein is CASSQVGFRGGGYTF.

The chain joins TRBV20-1 to TRBJ1-2, with D perhaps TRBD1 (5 bases). The CDR3 has 13 amino acids. Trimming removed 2 bases from V and 1 base from J, with 8 bases in between. Germline lookup yields CDR1 DFQATT and CDR2 SNEGSKA (reference sequence). CDR3 coding DNA: TGCAGTGCTAGACCCAGGGTTAACTATGGCTACACCTTC. Translated, it gives CSARPRVNYGYTF.

In this sample, this clonotype turned up a few times. The chain carries TRBV10-3 and TRBJ2-2; D tentatively reads TRBD1 or TRBD2 (6 bases each). Germline V lookup: CDR1 ENHRY, CDR2 SYGVKD. V shed 11 bases and J shed 0 bases, with 16 bases lying between them. The CDR3 extends over 15 amino acids. CDR3 loop: CAVGGAGTNTGELFF. Written as DNA, the CDR3 is TGTGCCGTCGGGGGCGCGGGAACGAACACCGGGGAGCTGTTTTTT.

This clonotype was seen ten or more times. V gene TRBV27 combines with J gene TRBJ2-1; no reliable D call. The CDR3 consists of 12 residues. CDR1 and CDR2 (germline): MNHEY, SMNVEV (reference sequence). V was shortened by 3 bases and J by 6 bases, with 6 bases between the two germline ends. The CDR3 DNA reads TGTGCCAGCAGTTTCCTGGGCAATGAGCAGTTCTTC. Its protein is CASSFLGNEQFF.

This clonotype was seen a few times. The chain couples TRBV7-2 to TRBJ1-2, with 7 bases matching TRBD1. Germline V gene lookup returns CDR1 SGHTA and CDR2 FQGNSA. CDR3 length equals 14 residues. The V gene end was trimmed by 5 bases and the J gene end by 4 bases; junction bases not matched to a gene: 7. Here the CDR3 reads CASSRGQPLYGYTF. For the CDR3, the DNA is TGTGCCAGCAGCCGGGGACAGCCACTCTATGGCTACACCTTC.